This T cell receptor (beta chain) was obtained from a study of shared clonotypes between healthy human individuals. The assay was immunoSEQ multiplex PCR, and TCRdb's table has in-frame clones only and misses some. The sample consists of around 1 million clones, approximately 80% of them appearing once. Study-level results: An expected dependence of interdonor clonotype sharing on sequencing depth was noted. What naive subsets generally showed was a larger estimated richness than memory subsets showed.

As concerns this clone: Its cognate antigen is unknown.

V was trimmed by 4 bases and J by 1 base, leaving 14 bases between them. CDR1 and CDR2 (germline): GTSNPN, SVGIG (reference sequence). The CDR3 covers 15 residues. The chain joins TRBV30 to TRBJ1-3; D is perhaps TRBD1 (6 bases). The receptor was derived from a man in his late teens or twenties in good health. Sequencing input: memory CD4+ T cells sorted from blood. Subset noted: CD45RA-negative fraction. Here the CDR3 reads CAWTPGQLSGNTIYF. CDR3 nucleotides: TGTGCCTGGACGCCCGGACAGCTATCTGGAAACACCATATATTTT. Full variable domain (outside the CDR3, taken from reference TRBV30 and TRBJ1-3): SQTIHQWPATLVQPVGSPLSLECTVEGTSNPNLYWYRQAAGRGLQLLFYSVGIGQISSEVPQNLSASRPQDRQFILSSKKLLLSDSGFYLCAWTPGQLSGNTIYFGEGSWLTVV.